This T cell receptor beta chain emerged from a study of CD8+CD57+ T cells in acquired aplastic anemia. For the study at large: Recorded DNA amounts for sorted CD4+ and CD8+ cells had an average of approximately 2.9 ug.

The CDR3 sequence is 13 residues long. J gave up 7 bases and V 3 bases, and 5 bases lay outside the gene matches. Per germline, CDR1 SQVTM and CDR2 ANQGSEA. All patients picked for sequencing had shown, by flow cytometry, an expansion of CD8+CD57+ cells. At the time of blood sampling, patients had not yet received any therapy. General study results and limits: Patients did not significantly differ from controls in CD8+ Simpson's diversity.

To note about this clonotype: Its antigen is still unknown.

Genomic DNA was employed as the template in profiling TCR beta VDJ and CDR3. TCRdb analysed the reads with MiXCR anew, one entry per CDR3 protein. The data hold roughly 240,000 distinct CDR3 sequences, with 45% to 50% observed a single time. This clonotype was obtained from a human donor with aplastic anemia. The rearrangement uses TRBV29-1 and TRBJ1-5; 8 bases are a match to TRBD1. Sequenced material: sorted CD4+, CD8+, or CD8+CD57+ T cells (not recorded which) from PBMCs. The CDR3 sequence is CSVESGGGQPQHF. The CDR3 DNA sequence: TGCAGCGTTGAGTCAGGGGGCGGCCAGCCCCAGCATTTT. Combining the CDR3 with reference TRBV29-1 and TRBJ1-5 gives the whole variable domain SAVISQKPSRDICQRGTSLTIQCQVDSQVTMMFWYRQQPGQSLTLIATANQGSEATYESGFVIDKFPISRPNLTFSTLTVSNMSPEDSSIYLCSVESGGGQPQHFGDGTRLSIL.